This T cell receptor beta chain was captured in a study of PD-1 blockade in mismatch repair-deficient tumors. The germline V and J ends were trimmed by 4 bases and 1 base, with 10 bases remaining between them. Germline V gene sequence: CDR1 SQVTM, CDR2 ANQGSEA. The CDR3 contains 13 residues. Generated by immunoSEQ multiplex PCR, the TCRdb table keeps only in-frame clones and is missing some. The sample includes tens of thousands of clones, roughly three quarters of them seen just once. The rearrangement uses TRBV29-1 and TRBJ1-1; D might be TRBD1 (6 bases). This TCR came from an adult with mismatch repair-deficient cancer. Sequencing used peripheral blood, obtained 4 weeks after starting pembrolizumab. The CDR3 region is CSVVRDKNTEAFF. CDR3 in DNA: TGCAGCGTTGTCCGGGACAAGAACACTGAAGCTTTCTTT. The whole variable domain, remainder taken from reference TRBV29-1 and TRBJ1-1, is SAVISQKPSRDICQRGTSLTIQCQVDSQVTMMFWYRQQPGQSLTLIATANQGSEATYESGFVIDKFPISRPNLTFSTLTVSNMSPEDSSIYLCSVVRDKNTEAFFGQGTRLTVV.